What follows is one T cell receptor (beta chain) and its context. This clone was picked up one time. Its binding antigen is unknown. No much larger clonotype is one base removed from it; base qualities were not supplied. Libraries were made using the immunoSEQ multiplex PCR assay. TCRdb limited this immuneACCESS table to in-frame rearrangements with V and J called. A share of clones is missing; checked studies link under half to unresolved V genes, and the rest is unexplained. The sample table lists hundreds of thousands of clones, approximately 88% of them with a count of one. The ten largest clonotypes hold approximately 0.01% of the sample. This sample is drawn from a study of shared T cell receptors in the human thymus (dated by TCRdb to 2020 to 2023). Background on the whole study: The study examined how self-reactive, shared T-cell receptor alpha chains are generated in the human thymus.

Inclusive of the bounding cysteine and phenylalanine, the CDR3 is 16 residues long. The sequence is cut down to CDR3 DNA, 48 bases in frame from base 1. V is trimmed back by 2 bases and J by 3 bases, and the junction contains 9 bases that no gene match accounts for. The germline V gene encodes CDR1 MNHEY and CDR2 SVGAGI. The same sample was also used in a study of human thymus T cells. The second paper states: The donors were immunologically healthy infants in Finland who had open corrective cardiac surgery for congenital heart defects. The thymus tissue came from surgical resects taken out during corrective cardiac surgery. Usage of V and J gene segments appeared to be biased in both the thymic and the peripheral blood repertoires. The related research reported highly overlapping thymic TCR repertoires among unrelated individuals. The study described the TCR alpha and beta repertoires in roughly 8 infant thymus samples and four matching peripheral blood samples. The cohort included more than 5 male and a couple of female infants, with donor ages spanning 7 to 244 days. Thymocytes were released mechanically from tissue and stored at -70 °C as pellets of roughly 9.5-32 million cells. A QIAsymphony instrument was used to extract genomic DNA from the frozen cell pellets. The immunoSEQ multiplex PCR assay was used to amplify the TCRB and TCRAD loci from a standardized quantity of quality-controlled genomic DNA. The amplicons covered the V(D)J region and were long enough to include the CDR3 and to identify the V and J genes. Amplicon sequencing was performed on an Illumina platform through the commercial immunoSEQ service. Primer bias and sequencing errors were corrected using previously described methods, and TCRAD and TCRB definitions followed the IMGT database. Analysis of the repertoires was done with immunoSEQ Analyzer 3.0 and VDJTools and included basic statistics, V/J segment usage, diversity estimates, rarefaction and pairwise overlap. To estimate diversity, the Chao1, ChaoE, Efron-Thisted, Shannon and inverse Simpson indices were applied, and diversity was also estimated on datasets down-sampled to the smallest sample. Repertoire overlap was assessed by strict matching of CDR3 nucleotide sequence, V gene and J gene, and clustering was done by Jaccard-based multidimensional scaling. On average, about 730,000 unique TCRB clonotypes were obtained from thymus samples, compared with around 78,000 from blood samples.

This TCR derives from a boy under two years old with a congenital heart defect. Donor details come from another sample of the same person, matched by shared clones. The chain links TRBV6-5 with TRBJ1-2, with 7 junctional bases fitting TRBD1. The sequenced material came from thymocytes. The DNA reads as follows: TGTGCCAGCAGTTACCCGGGGCAGGGGGATGACTATGGCTACACCTTC. It codes for CASSYPGQGDDYGYTF.